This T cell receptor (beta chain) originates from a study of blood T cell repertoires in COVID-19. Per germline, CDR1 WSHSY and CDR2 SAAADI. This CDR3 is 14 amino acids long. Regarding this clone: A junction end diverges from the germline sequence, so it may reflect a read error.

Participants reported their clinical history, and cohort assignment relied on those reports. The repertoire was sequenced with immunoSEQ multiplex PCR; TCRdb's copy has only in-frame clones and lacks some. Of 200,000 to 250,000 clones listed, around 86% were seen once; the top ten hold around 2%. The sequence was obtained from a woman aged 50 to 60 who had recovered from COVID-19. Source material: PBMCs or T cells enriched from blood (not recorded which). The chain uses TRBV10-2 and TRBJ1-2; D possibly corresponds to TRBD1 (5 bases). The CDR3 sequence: CASSELMTASGYTF. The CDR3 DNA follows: TGCGCCAGCAGCGAGTTAATGACAGCTAGTGGCTACACCTTC.